A selection of T cell receptor beta chains follows, all from one sample in a study of control samples from healthy donors and cancer patients. Clones were sequenced by immunoSEQ multiplex PCR, and TCRdb holds only the in-frame ones, with some missing. Of approximately 210,000 clones in the sample, approximately 90% were seen once. Material for sequencing was blood. These receptors were taken from a man between 25 and 39 years old in good health. Both conserved end residues are part of each CDR3. D genes are given only for firm matches. Where a row states a size, it is once, few, many or the class of an expanded clone; other rows omit it.

>.|TRBJ1-2|TRBV6-5|.
CASRKFGLDYGYTF
TGTGCCAGCAGGAAATTCGGACTCGACTATGGCTACACCTTC
>.|TRBJ1-6|TRBV5-1|TRBD1
CASSQDRLNSPLHF
TGCGCCAGCAGCCAGGACAGGCTTAATTCACCCCTCCACTTT
>few|TRBJ1-3|TRBV9|.
CASSASGFGNTIYF
TGTGCCAGCAGCGCCTCAGGGTTCGGAAACACCATATATTTT
>.|TRBJ2-7|TRBV6-7|TRBD1
CASSYRTGGSRGAPEQYF
TGTGCCAGCAGCTATCGGACAGGGGGCTCGCGGGGGGCCCCCGAGCAGTACTTC
>once|TRBJ2-7|TRBV12-3/TRBV12-4|.
CASSSLNQYEQYF
TGTGCCAGCAGTTCCTTAAACCAATACGAGCAGTACTTC
>.|TRBJ2-1|TRBV10-1|TRBD2
CASSSGLVGNEQFF
TGCGCCAGCAGCTCGGGACTAGTAGGCAATGAGCAGTTCTTC
>.|TRBJ2-1|TRBV9|TRBD2
CASSVGSAGPGDEQFF
TGTGCCAGCAGCGTAGGTTCAGCGGGGCCAGGAGATGAGCAGTTCTTC
>.|TRBJ2-2|TRBV6-2/TRBV6-3|TRBD2
CASSYSRLAGTGELFF
TGTGCCAGCAGTTACTCGAGGCTAGCGGGGACCGGGGAGCTGTTTTTT
>.|TRBJ1-2|TRBV3-1/TRBV3-2|TRBD1
CASSPRQGGGYTF
TGTGCCAGCAGCCCTAGACAGGGAGGGGGCTACACCTTC
>.|TRBJ2-2|TRBV27|TRBD2
CASRLAGANTGELFF
TGTGCCAGCAGGCTAGCGGGGGCGAACACCGGGGAGCTGTTTTTT
>.|TRBJ1-6|TRBV6-5|.
CASSYSTVPRNSPLHF
TGTGCCAGCAGTTACTCGACCGTTCCGCGAAATTCACCCCTCCACTTT
>.|TRBJ2-7|TRBV11-2|.
CASSFVQGGYEQYF
TGTGCCAGCAGCTTCGTCCAGGGGGGGTACGAGCAGTACTTC
>.|TRBJ2-1|TRBV29-1|.
CSVKVFLDNEQFF
TGCAGCGTTAAAGTTTTTTTGGACAATGAGCAGTTCTTC
>once|TRBJ2-1|TRBV9|TRBD2
CASSPRTSGGLEQFF
TGTGCCAGCAGCCCCAGGACTAGCGGGGGACTTGAGCAGTTCTTC
>.|TRBJ2-2|TRBV5-1|.
CASSFRGSTGELFF
TGCGCCAGCAGCTTTAGAGGTTCCACCGGGGAGCTGTTTTTT
>.|TRBJ1-1|TRBV19|.
CASRAQGNTEAFF
TGTGCCAGTAGAGCACAGGGGAACACTGAAGCTTTCTTT
>.|TRBJ2-1|TRBV7-9|TRBD1
CASSGPGAGQGVGEQFF
TGTGCCAGCAGCGGTCCGGGTGCGGGACAGGGGGTCGGTGAGCAGTTCTTC
>.|TRBJ2-7|TRBV6-2/TRBV6-3|.
CASSFGSSYEQYF
TGTGCCAGCAGTTTTGGCTCCAGCTACGAGCAGTACTTC
>.|TRBJ2-4|TRBV4-2|.
CASSQESGLAKNIQYF
TGTGCCAGCAGCCAAGAATCGGGTCTAGCCAAAAACATTCAGTACTTC
>once|TRBJ1-1|TRBV19|.
CASSRTNTEAFF
TGTGCCAGTAGTCGGACGAACACTGAAGCTTTCTTT
>few|TRBJ2-1|TRBV6-1|.
CASSDASSLGVEQFF
TGTGCCAGCAGTGACGCTAGTTCGCTAGGGGTTGAGCAGTTCTTC
>.|TRBJ1-6|TRBV7-9|TRBD1
CASRPLTGKEYSPLHF
TGTGCCAGCAGACCCCTGACAGGGAAGGAGTATTCACCCCTCCACTTT
>many|TRBJ2-3|TRBV9|.
CASSVGGGLPTDTQYF
TGTGCCAGCAGCGTAGGTGGGGGACTGCCGACAGATACGCAGTATTTT
>few|TRBJ1-1|TRBV5-6|.
CASSLESAEAFF
TGTGCCAGCAGCTTGGAGAGCGCTGAAGCTTTCTTT
>.|TRBJ2-7|TRBV5-1|.
CASSLRRVYEQYF
TGCGCCAGCAGCTTGAGACGGGTCTACGAGCAGTACTTC
>.|TRBJ2-7|TRBV4-2|TRBD1
CASSQLGQGYEQYF
TGTGCCAGCAGCCAACTCGGACAGGGATACGAGCAGTACTTC
>.|TRBJ2-1|TRBV25-1|TRBD2
CASSGWSGGNEQFF
TGTGCCAGCAGTGGGTGGAGCGGGGGGAATGAGCAGTTCTTC
>.|TRBJ2-7|TRBV27|.
CASKGAGTPWFEQYF
TGTGCCAGCAAGGGGGCCGGGACTCCTTGGTTCGAGCAGTACTTC
>.|TRBJ2-2|TRBV6-2/TRBV6-3|.
CASSNAGARNGELFF
TGTGCCAGCAGTAACGCGGGGGCCAGGAACGGGGAGCTGTTTTTT
>.|TRBJ2-6|TRBV30|.
CAWRKGGSGANVLTF
TGTGCCTGGAGGAAGGGTGGGTCTGGGGCCAACGTCCTGACTTTC
>.|TRBJ2-3|TRBV30|.
CALSAGLPDTQYF
TGTGCCTTAAGCGCGGGGCTACCAGATACGCAGTATTTT
>.|TRBJ1-1|TRBV5-6|TRBD1
CASSIRDREAFF
TGTGCCAGCAGCATCCGGGACAGAGAAGCTTTCTTT
>.|TRBJ2-2|TRBV2|.
CASSAEQTNTGELFF
TGTGCCAGCAGTGCGGAACAGACGAACACCGGGGAGCTGTTTTTT
>.|TRBJ1-4|TRBV20-1|TRBD1
CSANDRGIEKLFF
TGCAGTGCTAATGACAGGGGAATCGAAAAACTGTTTTTT
>once|TRBJ1-1|TRBV2|.
CASRPENTEAFF
TGTGCCAGCAGGCCAGAGAACACTGAAGCTTTCTTT
>.|TRBJ2-7|TRBV7-2|TRBD1
CASSPQQGHNEQYF
TGTGCCAGCAGCCCCCAACAGGGGCACAACGAGCAGTACTTC
>few|TRBJ2-3|TRBV15|TRBD2
CATSRETGGASTDTQYF
TGTGCCACCAGCAGAGAAACCGGGGGGGCCAGCACAGATACGCAGTATTTT
>.|TRBJ1-2|TRBV20-1|TRBD1
CSASGDRIYGYTF
TGCAGTGCTAGTGGGGACAGGATCTATGGCTACACCTTC
>.|TRBJ1-2|TRBV5-8|TRBD1
CASRDDKGARGYTF
TGTGCCAGCAGAGATGACAAGGGGGCGCGTGGCTACACCTTC